The clone carrying this T cell receptor (beta chain) came up many times. Its specificity is unknown. The sample originates from a study of CD8 T cells in ankylosing spondylitis. Regarding the study as a whole: Blood from ankylosing spondylitis patients appeared to carry a characteristic roughly 8-variant TCR beta motif.

The germline gives CDR1 MNHNS, CDR2 SASEGT. The CDR3 totals 13 residues. Trimming removed 5 bases at V and 2 bases at J, with 9 bases between. Each CDR3 protein is one row after TCRdb ran MiXCR on the 5' RACE reads. The data contain roughly 490,000 distinct CDR3 sequences, over 4% of them singletons. The rearrangement joins TRBV6-1 to TRBJ1-1, with D unclear. The TCR was taken from a male donor with ankylosing spondylitis. The sample taken for sequencing was blood, either unsorted or a sorted T cell fraction (not recorded which). CDR3 amino acids: CASSPPENTEAFF. DNA for the CDR3: TGTGCCAGCAGTCCCCCCGAAAACACTGAAGCTTTCTTT.